Following are 25 T cell receptor beta chains from one sample sequenced in a study of T cells in Graves' hyperthyroidism and ophthalmopathy. RNA transcripts served as the template for amplifying TCR beta CDR3 regions. Researchers ran a first-round RT-PCR on the TCR CDR3 using the HTBI primer set. TCRdb reprocessed the multiplex PCR reads via MiXCR and lists one record per CDR3 protein. The sample shows about 610,000 distinct CDR3 sequences, just over 45% of them seen only once. The specimen sequenced was peripheral blood or thyroid tissue (not recorded which). The origin of the receptors is a woman between 18 and 29 years old with Graves' hyperthyroidism.

The sample holds many counts of this clonotype. V is TRBV20-1 and J is TRBJ1-2; D is ambiguous. The CDR3 spans 12 residues. Trimming took 4 bases from V and 4 from J, leaving 10 bases between them. Germline-derived CDR1 and CDR2 are DFQATT and SNEGSKA (reference sequence). CDR3 in amino acids: CSATWESYGYTF. The CDR3 DNA reads as TGCAGTGCTACGTGGGAAAGCTATGGCTACACCTTC.

In its sample, this clonotype was seen a few times. The V call is TRBV12-3 or TRBV12-4, the J call TRBJ2-3; the D gene is possibly TRBD1 (5 bases). V was pared by 4 bases and J by 2 bases, with 13 bases between. The CDR3 is 15 residues long. DNA for the CDR3: TGTGCCAGCAGTTGGAAGGGGATTATCACAGATACGCAGTATTTT. This translates into CASSWKGIITDTQYF.

This clonotype was seen repeatedly, ten times or more. The V and J genes are TRBV12-3 or TRBV12-4 and TRBJ1-2, with D perhaps matching TRBD1 (6 bases). Trimming pared 6 bases from V and 8 bases from J, leaving 16 bases between. The CDR3 has 13 amino acids. CDR3 sequence: CASRPTGIQGYTF. The DNA for the CDR3 is TGTGCCAGCAGACCAACAGGGATACAGGGCTACACCTTC.

This clonotype was seen at least ten times. The CDR3 reads CASSLDMGETEAFF. The CDR3, as DNA: TGTGCCAGCAGCTTAGACATGGGGGAGACTGAAGCTTTCTTT. This chain links TRBV11-3 with TRBJ1-1; perhaps TRBD1 as D (5 bases). Germline lookup yields CDR1 SGHNT and CDR2 YENEEA. The V end was cut by 0 bases, the J end by 5 bases, with 10 bases between. The CDR3 sequence is 14 residues long. Full variable domain (remainder filled in from reference TRBV11-3 and TRBJ1-1): EAGVVQSPRYKIIEKKQPVAFWCNPISGHNTLYWYLQNLGQGPELLIRYENEEAVDDSQLPKDRFSAERLKGVDSTLKIQPAELGDSAVYLCASSLDMGETEAFFGQGTRLTVV.

The chain has TRBV7-2 and TRBJ2-5; 11 bases line up with TRBD1. The germline V gene has CDR1 SGHTA and CDR2 FQGNSA. The trim removed 6 bases at V and 5 bases at J, leaving 8 bases unmatched. This CDR3 is 15 amino acids long. The CDR3 region has the DNA TGTGCCAGCAGGTCAAGGACAGGGGGCAGGGAGACCCAGTACTTC. Residues: CASRSRTGGRETQYF.

This clonotype occurred a few times. The chain is built from TRBV2 and TRBJ2-7, with 7 bases lining up with TRBD2. Trimming cost V 5 bases and J 1 base; bases outside gene matches: 5. In germline, CDR1 is SNHLY, CDR2 FYNNEI. CDR3 length: 14 amino acids. CDR3 region: CASSPAGISYEQYF. DNA of the CDR3: TGTGCCAGCAGTCCAGCGGGAATTTCCTACGAGCAGTACTTC.

The chain uses TRBV20-1 and TRBJ1-5; D gene unclear. The CDR3 runs 12 residues. Germline V gives CDR1 DFQATT, CDR2 SNEGSKA (reference sequence). For the CDR3, the DNA is TGCGGGGTGCGGGCAGGCAATCAGCCCCAGCATTTT. This gives the protein CGVRAGNQPQHF.

This clonotype was detected only a few times. The chain uses TRBV30 and TRBJ2-2; 7 bases are a match to TRBD1. The germline gives CDR1 GTSNPN, CDR2 SVGIG (reference sequence). V dropped 3 bases and J dropped 0; count of bases not matched to a gene: 1. The CDR3 is made up of 14 amino acids. The CDR3 loop reads CAWRQGSNTGELFF. CDR3 bases: TGTGCCTGGAGACAGGGGTCGAACACCGGGGAGCTGTTTTTT.

CDR3 sequence: CASSRTSGRAETQYF. In DNA, the CDR3 is TGTGCCAGCAGTCGGACTAGCGGGAGGGCGGAGACCCAGTACTTC. V usage is TRBV2 and J usage is TRBJ2-5; TRBD2 agrees at 15 bases. The junction had 3 bases not matched to a gene; V was cut back by 5 bases and J by 5 bases. This CDR3 is 15 amino acids long. Per the germline V gene, CDR1 is SNHLY and CDR2 is FYNNEI.

The table lists this clonotype with many counts. The J gene is TRBJ2-7, the V gene TRBV12-3 or TRBV12-4; possible D gene TRBD1, 6 bases. Between the trimmed V and J ends, which lost 5 bases and 2 bases, there was a span of 13 bases. The CDR3 consists of 14 residues. The CDR3 here is CASSKRTAPYEQYF. The DNA of the CDR3 is TGTGCCAGCAGTAAAAGGACAGCCCCCTACGAGCAGTACTTC.

DNA for the CDR3: TGTGCCAGCAGCGACTTGACAGTCTCTGGGGCCAACGTCCTGACTTTC. Protein product: CASSDLTVSGANVLTF. This chain joins TRBV7-2 and TRBJ2-6, with D possibly TRBD1 on 5 matching bases. Germline V gene sequence: CDR1 SGHTA, CDR2 FQGNSA. Trimming stripped 5 bases from V and 0 bases from J, with 11 bases between. This CDR3 comprises 16 residues.

This CDR3 reads CASSQVEGVTGELFF. The CDR3 coding sequence is TGTGCCAGCAGCCAAGTGGAGGGAGTCACCGGGGAGCTGTTTTTT. V is TRBV4-2 and J is TRBJ2-2, with a weak D call TRBD2 (6 bases). The V end was cut by 1 base, the J end by 4 bases, with 10 bases between. The CDR3 contains 15 residues. Germline loops: CDR1 LGHNA, CDR2 YNFKEQ.

The chain has TRBV7-9 and TRBJ2-5, with no clear D. The better agreement between TRBJ2-1 and the DNA end casts doubt on the J call. The CDR3 runs 12 residues. Looked up from germline, CDR1 is SEHNR and CDR2 is FQNEAQ (reference sequence). The CDR3 protein is CASSLMGSEQFF. CDR3 nucleotide sequence: TGTGCCAGCAGCTTGATGGGTTCTGAGCAGTTCTTC.

This clonotype appeared many times. This chain links TRBV10-3 with TRBJ2-5; no reliable D call. The CDR3 is 13 amino acids. The germline gives CDR1 ENHRY, CDR2 SYGVKD. Deletions cut 0 bases from V and 4 bases from J, with 6 bases between. The chain's CDR3 is CAISESTRETQYF. The CDR3 nucleotides are TGTGCCATCAGTGAGTCGACGAGAGAGACCCAGTACTTC.

The J gene is TRBJ2-1, the V gene TRBV24-1; 8 nucleotides match TRBD2. From germline, CDR1 is KGHDR and CDR2 SFDVKD. V lost 3 bases and J lost 0; bases outside the gene matches: 3. The CDR3 consists of 16 residues. CDR3 protein: CATSDLLAASYNEQFF. Written as DNA, the CDR3 is TGTGCCACCAGTGATCTACTAGCGGCCTCCTACAATGAGCAGTTCTTC.

This chain uses TRBV7-2 with TRBJ2-4; no reliable D call. The CDR3 loop spans 13 amino acids. V lost 5 bases, J lost 1 base, and 6 bases lay in between. CDR1 is SGHTA and CDR2 is FQGNSA in the germline V gene. CDR3 region: CASSPGAKNIQYF. In nucleotides, the CDR3 is TGTGCCAGCAGCCCTGGTGCCAAAAACATTCAGTACTTC.

This clonotype occurred many times. The rearrangement joins TRBV5-1 to TRBJ1-6; D uncertain. Trimming pared 2 bases from V and 6 bases from J, leaving 9 bases between. Germline CDR1 is SGHRS and CDR2 is YFSETQ. This CDR3 contains 14 residues. The CDR3 sequence: CASSFGEVNSPLHF. CDR3 nucleotides: TGCGCCAGCAGCTTCGGCGAGGTTAATTCACCCCTCCACTTT.

This clonotype showed up many times. CDR3 bases: TGTGCCAGCAGCTTAGGGGCCGGATTCGGGAAGCATAGCAATCAGCCCCAGCATTTT. Translated, it gives CASSLGAGFGKHSNQPQHF. The chain employs TRBV7-8 and TRBJ1-5; no clear D gene. Per germline, CDR1 SGHVS and CDR2 FQNEAQ. The CDR3 has 19 residues. Trimming removed 1 base from V and 0 bases from J, with 19 bases in between.

On this clonotype itself: One end of the junction does not line up with germline, which may come from a read error. The chain is built from TRBV7-9 and TRBJ2-2; D perhaps matches TRBD2 (5 bases). The CDR3 contains 14 residues. Germline assignment: CDR1 SEHNR and CDR2 FQNEAQ (reference sequence). The CDR3 DNA follows: TGTGCCAGCAGTTTATCGAGGTACACCGGGGAGCTGTGTTTT. This sequence encodes CASSLSRYTGELCF.

The gene calls are TRBV12-3 or TRBV12-4 and TRBJ2-5; TRBD2 matches 7 bases. The CDR3 is 15 residues long. After removal of 7 bases from V and 5 bases from J, the junction contained 13 bases not matched to a gene. CDR3 nucleotide sequence: TGTGCCAGCATCAGGGCGGGAGTAGGATTGGAGACCCAGTACTTC. Residues: CASIRAGVGLETQYF.

This clonotype was seen ten or more times. The V and J genes are TRBV6-5 and TRBJ2-5; D tentatively reads TRBD1 or TRBD2 (5 bases each). Looked up from germline, CDR1 is MNHEY and CDR2 is SVGAGI. The ends were cut back, 2 bases at V and 2 bases at J, with 9 bases in the middle. The CDR3 is 14 residues long. CDR3 sequence: CASSYGTGQETQYF. The CDR3 DNA is TGTGCCAGCAGTTACGGGACGGGACAAGAGACCCAGTACTTC.

This clonotype was observed many times. J is TRBJ2-7 and V is TRBV5-4; 10 bases align to TRBD2. V gave up 1 base and J gave up 5 bases; unmatched junction bases: 6. The CDR3 length is 15 residues. CDR1 is SGHNT, CDR2 YYREEE, per germline (reference sequence). In nucleotides, the CDR3 is TGTGCCAGCAGCTTGAGCGGGAGGGGGTCGGACGAGCAGTACTTC. Its protein product is CASSLSGRGSDEQYF.

V and J are TRBV7-9 and TRBJ2-2; D perhaps matches TRBD1 (5 bases). The V and J ends lost 5 bases and 0 bases respectively, with 13 bases between them. CDR3 size: 16 residues. Germline lookup yields CDR1 SEHNR and CDR2 FQNEAQ (reference sequence). This CDR3 is CASSPGHFANTGELFF. The CDR3 coding sequence is TGTGCCAGCAGCCCCGGACATTTCGCGAACACCGGGGAGCTGTTTTTT. Supplemented by reference TRBV7-9 and TRBJ2-2, the full variable domain reads DTGVSQNPRHKITKRGQNVTFRCDPISEHNRLYWYRQTLGQGPEFLTYFQNEAQLEKSRLLSDRFSAERPKGSFSTLEIQRTEQGDSAMYLCASSPGHFANTGELFFGEGSRLTVL.

Comments on this clonotype: A read error may produce the germline difference seen at one junction end. The rearrangement joins TRBV2 to TRBJ2-2; the D gene is possibly TRBD1 (6 bases). Germline V gene lookup returns CDR1 SNHLY and CDR2 FYNNEI. The CDR3 has 18 residues. CDR3 DNA: TGTGCCAGCAGTTCCTTTTTTGGACAGAGGTCTAACACCGGGGAGCTGTCTTGG. Its protein is CASSSFFGQRSNTGELSW. The variable domain in full, with the rest retrieved from reference TRBV2 and TRBJ2-2, is EPEVTQTPSHQVTQMGQEVILRCVPISNHLYFYWYRQILGQKVEFLVSFYNNEISEKSEIFDDQFSVERPDGSNFTLKIRSTKLEDSAMYFCASSSFFGQRSNTGELSWGEGSRLTVL.

The V and J genes are TRBV25-1 and TRBJ2-3; 7 nucleotides align to TRBD2. This CDR3 contains 14 residues. Germline V lookup: CDR1 MGHDK, CDR2 SYGVNS. V gave up 10 bases and J gave up 0 bases; unmatched junction bases: 7. This CDR3 is CATGLGGSTDTQYF. The CDR3 DNA reads as TGTGCCACCGGACTGGGGGGGAGCACAGATACGCAGTATTTT.